This TCR beta chain was identified in a study of tumor-infiltrating lymphocytes in localized non-small cell lung cancer. For the study at large: Some samples were collected after neoadjuvant chemotherapy; smokers, never-smokers and several histologies were included. Study-level results: Each assay used a separate piece of the same tissue. No T-cell fraction difference was seen between IM1 and IM2 tumors.

Using immunoSEQ multiplex PCR, the repertoire was profiled, and TCRdb retains in-frame clones only, with some absent. The table records 10,000 to 12,000 clones, around 85% of them present only once. Trimming removed 6 bases from V and 1 base from J; junction bases left unmatched: 8. Germline values: CDR1 SQVTM, CDR2 ANQGSEA. The CDR3 is made up of 14 amino acids. As regards this clone: Its antigen is not identified.

This chain uses TRBV29-1 with TRBJ2-7; 8 bases match TRBD1. The clonotype comes from a human donor with non-small cell lung cancer. Sequenced material: uninvolved lung tissue not adjacent to the tumor. CDR3 loop: CSVLGTGSSYEQYF. DNA for the CDR3: TGCAGCGTCCTGGGGACAGGTAGTTCCTACGAGCAGTACTTC.